This T cell receptor (beta chain) is drawn from a study of blood T cell repertoires in COVID-19. At the level of the study: Acute and convalescent COVID-19 specimens originated in the United States, Italy and Spain. T cells, B-cell-depleted T cells, or PBMCs supplied cDNA or gDNA.

There are 13 residues in the CDR3. Germline assignment: CDR1 SGHRS and CDR2 YFSETQ. The V and J ends lost 4 bases and 4 bases respectively, with 9 bases between them. In the authors' workflow: Cell counts per sample came from amplifying reference gene primers. The table came from immunoSEQ multiplex PCR; TCRdb's copy has only in-frame clones and leaves some out. That table furnishes V, J and clone size, whereas the DNA furnished D and trimming. This sample has 470,000 or so clones, with about 89% found just once. The rearrangement uses TRBV5-1 and TRBJ1-5; D might be TRBD1 (6 bases). The specimen sequenced was peripheral blood. This TCR was sampled from a woman aged 25 to 39 with acute or convalescent COVID-19. CDR3 residues: CASSATGNQPQHF. CDR3 nucleotide sequence: TGCGCCAGCAGCGCGACAGGTAATCAGCCCCAGCATTTT.